Following are 21 T cell receptor beta chains from one sample sequenced in a study of response to subunit inactivated influenza vaccine. TCRdb re-called the RT-PCR reads through MiXCR, storing one row per CDR3 protein. The sample records around 580,000 distinct CDR3 sequences, 12% being singletons. The specimen comprised PBMCs from blood, sampled on the day of vaccination. The origin of the receptors is a man over 45 who received an inactivated influenza vaccine.

The chain employs TRBV12-3 or TRBV12-4 and TRBJ2-5; TRBD1 is a possible D gene (5 bases). Trimming stripped 6 bases from V and 5 bases from J, with 16 bases between. This CDR3 contains 14 residues. The CDR3 nucleotides read TGTGCCAGCAGGCAGGGATGGCGGCGGGAGACCCAGTACTTC. Protein sequence: CASRQGWRRETQYF.

The table lists this clonotype with a few counts. The chain joins TRBV11-2 to TRBJ2-2; TRBD2 matches 10 bases. CDR1 and CDR2 (germline): SGHAT, FQNNGV. The length of the CDR3 is 18 residues. V shed 4 bases, J shed 4 bases, and the junction held 12 bases outside the gene matches. CDR3 bases: TGTGCCAGCAGCTACCCCCGAGCGGGAGGGCCGATCACCGGGGAGCTGTTTTTT. Protein: CASSYPRAGGPITGELFF. Full variable domain (rest looked up from reference TRBV11-2 and TRBJ2-2): EAGVAQSPRYKIIEKRQSVAFWCNPISGHATLYWYQQILGQGPKLLIQFQNNGVVDDSQLPKDRFSAERLKGVDSTLKIQPAKLEDSAVYLCASSYPRAGGPITGELFFGEGSRLTVL.

Ten or more counts support this clonotype. In nucleotides, the CDR3 is TGCAGTGCTAGAGCCGTTACCGAAAGCACTAATTCACCCCTCCACTTT. Amino acid sequence: CSARAVTESTNSPLHF. This sequence joins TRBV20-1 and TRBJ1-6; D is uncertain. The CDR3 covers 16 residues. Germline CDR1 reads DFQATT; CDR2 reads SNEGSKA (reference sequence). Trimming took off 1 base at V and 6 bases at J, with 16 bases between the two ends.

As to this clonotype: The junction shows a germline mismatch at one end, possibly a read error. The chain carries TRBV7-2 and TRBJ1-1, with D possibly matching TRBD1 (6 bases). This CDR3 has 15 residues. CDR1 and CDR2 from the germline V gene are SGHTA and FQGNSA. The CDR3 region is CASSRQAGQNAEAFF. CDR3 DNA sequence: TGTGCCAGCAGCCGCCAAGCCGGACAGAACGCTGAAGCTTTCTTT.

This clonotype was observed a handful of times. V and J are TRBV28 and TRBJ2-7, with TRBD2 matching 9 bases. Germline CDR1 reads MDHEN; CDR2 reads SYDVKM. V trimming: 6 bases; J trimming: 0 bases; junction bases outside the gene matches: 6. The CDR3 has 15 residues. The CDR3 region is CASSIGLASSYEQYF. The CDR3 nucleotides are TGTGCCAGCAGCATAGGACTAGCGTCCTCCTACGAGCAGTACTTC.

The V and J genes are TRBV4-3 and TRBJ2-1; maybe TRBD2 (5 bases). Per germline, CDR1 LGHNA and CDR2 YSLEER. Deletions cut 0 bases from V and 1 base from J, with 13 bases between. The CDR3 consists of 17 residues. The CDR3 protein is CASSQDLSSRSYNEQFF. In DNA form, the CDR3 reads TGCGCCAGCAGCCAAGATCTGTCTAGCCGATCCTACAATGAGCAGTTCTTC.

The chain employs TRBV4-2 and TRBJ2-1; 8 bases are shared with TRBD2. V shed 1 base, J shed 4 bases, and the junction held 3 bases outside the gene matches. Germline assignment: CDR1 LGHNA and CDR2 YNFKEQ. The CDR3 is made up of 15 amino acids. CDR3 nucleotides: TGTGCCAGCAGCCAAGCACGGGGGGGGTACAATGAGCAGTTCTTC. This encodes CASSQARGGYNEQFF.

This clonotype was counted many times. The chain is built from TRBV28 and TRBJ2-1, with 10 bases lining up with TRBD2. Germline assignment: CDR1 MDHEN and CDR2 SYDVKM. J lost 2 bases, V lost 6 bases, and 4 bases had no gene match. The CDR3 consists of 15 residues. CDR3 nucleotides: TGTGCCAGCAGCACGAGCGGGGGGGCCTACAATGAGCAGTTCTTC. It is translated as CASSTSGGAYNEQFF.

In its sample, this clonotype was seen a few times. The V and J genes are TRBV29-1 and TRBJ2-1, with 8 positions matching TRBD1. After removal of 2 bases from V and 9 bases from J, the junction contained 6 bases not matched to a gene. In germline, CDR1 is SQVTM, CDR2 ANQGSEA. This CDR3 is 13 amino acids long. The CDR3, as DNA: TGCAGCGTTGAAAAGGGGACAGGTCTTGAGCAGTTCTTC. Encoded protein: CSVEKGTGLEQFF.

Only a few counts were recorded for this clonotype. The V call is TRBV30, the J call TRBJ2-2, with D unresolved. The V end lost 2 bases, the J end lost 3 bases, and 10 bases lay between the germline ends. This CDR3 contains 14 residues. Germline V gene data show CDR1 as GTSNPN and CDR2 as SVGIG (reference sequence). The CDR3 protein is CAWSRLRDTGELFF. The CDR3 DNA follows: TGTGCCTGGAGTCGGCTGCGAGACACCGGGGAGCTGTTTTTT.

This clonotype showed up just a few times. The chain uses TRBV12-3 or TRBV12-4 and TRBJ1-1; D is unclear. This CDR3 region has 12 residues. V shed 5 bases and J shed 7 bases, with 11 bases lying between them. This chain's CDR3 is CASSGGLLEAFF. CDR3 coding DNA: TGTGCCAGCAGTGGAGGGCTACTTGAAGCTTTCTTT.

The chain uses TRBV20-1 and TRBJ2-6; no firm D call. Germline CDR1 is DFQATT and CDR2 is SNEGSKA (reference sequence). The ends were cut back, 6 bases at V and 1 base at J, with 10 bases in the middle. The length of the CDR3 is 14 residues. CDR3 nucleotides: TGCAGTGCCAGGTTCGGATCTGGGGCCAACGTCCTGACTTTC. It codes for CSARFGSGANVLTF.

The V and J genes are TRBV6-2 or TRBV6-3 and TRBJ2-4, with D possibly matching TRBD1 (5 bases). The V end was cut by 7 bases, the J end by 0 bases, with 19 bases between. The CDR3 runs to 17 residues. Germline V CDR1 and CDR2: MNHEY, SVGEGT. The CDR3 nucleotides read TGTGCCAGCAATAGCCTTACAGGTCCTTTAGCCAAAAACATTCAGTACTTC. Translating it yields CASNSLTGPLAKNIQYF.

This chain links TRBV11-2 with TRBJ2-4; D unclear. This CDR3 region has 16 residues. Germline V CDR1 and CDR2: SGHAT, FQNNGV. The germline V and J ends were trimmed by 0 bases and 0 bases, with 9 bases remaining between them. The CDR3 protein is CASSLDRRLAKNIQYF. CDR3 DNA: TGTGCCAGCAGCTTAGATAGAAGACTAGCCAAAAACATTCAGTACTTC.

The table lists this clonotype with a few counts. The chain couples TRBV27 to TRBJ1-1, with TRBD1 identical over 7 bases. Losses at the gene ends were 5 bases for V and 7 bases for J; bases not matched to a gene: 7. This CDR3 has 13 residues. CDR1 is MNHEY, CDR2 SMNVEV, per germline (reference sequence). The CDR3 here is CASSLHRDSEAFF. For the CDR3, the DNA is TGTGCCAGCAGTCTACACCGGGACAGTGAAGCTTTCTTT.

This clonotype occurred a few times. The V and J genes are TRBV3-1 and TRBJ2-1; TRBD2 agrees at 16 bases. V lost 4 bases, J lost 6 bases, and 9 bases stayed unmatched. CDR3 length equals 18 residues. Per the germline V gene, CDR1 is LGHDT and CDR2 is YNNKEL (reference sequence). In nucleotides, the CDR3 is TGTGCCAGCAGCCTCGGGACTAGCGGGAGGGTACGGTTCAATGAGCAGTTCTTC. Its translation is CASSLGTSGRVRFNEQFF.

This clonotype has at least ten counts. V gene TRBV5-1 combines with J gene TRBJ1-5, with 9 bases fitting TRBD1. Germline CDR1 is SGHRS and CDR2 is YFSETQ. The CDR3 extends over 15 amino acids. Germline trimming cut 3 bases from V and 1 base from J; bases unmatched to any gene: 2. CDR3 loop: CASSYRGLSNQPQHF. The CDR3 DNA is TGCGCCAGCAGCTACAGGGGGCTGAGCAATCAGCCCCAGCATTTT.

This clonotype has only a few counts. The V and J genes are TRBV28 and TRBJ2-7; a weak D match, TRBD1 (5 bases). The V end was cut by 3 bases, the J end by 3 bases, with 9 bases between. CDR3 length: 13 amino acids. Per the germline V gene, CDR1 is MDHEN and CDR2 is SYDVKM. The CDR3 DNA sequence: TGTGCCAGCAGTTTTCAGGGAATCTACGAGCAGTACTTC. It translates to CASSFQGIYEQYF.

In this sample, this clonotype turned up many times. The chain couples TRBV5-1 to TRBJ1-6, with D uncertain. CDR1 is SGHRS, CDR2 YFSETQ, per germline. The CDR3 covers 16 residues. V gave up 1 base and J gave up 0 bases, with 8 bases separating them. This chain's CDR3 is CASSLQESSYNSPLHF. CDR3 nucleotide sequence: TGCGCCAGCAGCTTGCAAGAGAGCTCCTATAATTCACCCCTCCACTTT.

This clonotype was detected a few times. This CDR3 reads CASGKGLAGANEQFF. In DNA, the CDR3 is TGTGCCAGCGGAAAGGGACTAGCGGGAGCCAATGAGCAGTTCTTC. This chain connects TRBV12-3 or TRBV12-4 to TRBJ2-1; 14 positions agree with TRBD2. The CDR3 consists of 15 residues. The V gene end was trimmed by 8 bases and the J gene end by 6 bases; junction bases not matched to a gene: 6.

In its sample, this clonotype was seen a few times. The genes are TRBV21-1 and TRBJ2-7; no check of the table's D call, TRBD1, against the DNA was made. TRBV21-1 is marked as a pseudogene. This CDR3 is built from 13 residues. CDR3 sequence (DNA): TGTGCCCTCCAGGGAAAGTTCCCTGGGGAGCAGTACTTC. Its translation is CALQGKFPGEQYF.